Following are 6 T cell receptor beta chains from one sample sequenced in a study of blood T cells in healthy people across ages. A J-beta primer mix and a sample-barcoded 5' primer were used in a second PCR of roughly 7 to 12 cycles. TCRdb independently ran MiXCR on the 5' RACE reads; one entry per CDR3 protein. The repertoire has hundreds of thousands of distinct CDR3 sequences, 45% to 60% of them found once; the top ten carry less than 15%. Sequencing was performed on blood. These receptors were obtained from a woman of 80 years or more in good health.

This clonotype was recorded at least ten times. V usage is TRBV20-1 and J usage is TRBJ1-5; 7 nucleotides align to TRBD1. The germline V gene encodes CDR1 DFQATT and CDR2 SNEGSKA (reference sequence). The CDR3 is made up of 16 amino acids. V lost 6 bases to trimming and J lost 0 bases; unmatched junction nucleotides: 11. CDR3 in amino acids: CSASGTDTYSNQPQHF. CDR3 coding DNA: TGCAGTGCCAGCGGGACAGATACATATAGCAATCAGCCCCAGCATTTT.

Many counts were recorded for this clonotype. The CDR3 DNA sequence: TGTGCCAGCAGCCCCCCCGGGGGGCACAATGAGCAGTTCTTC. It specifies CASSPPGGHNEQFF. This chain connects TRBV3-1 to TRBJ2-1; weak D call: TRBD2 (7 bases). The V and J ends lost 4 bases and 5 bases respectively, with 12 bases between them. The germline V gene has CDR1 LGHDT and CDR2 YNNKEL (reference sequence). The CDR3 is 14 amino acids.

The rearrangement uses TRBV20-1 and TRBJ2-1; D possibly uses TRBD1 or TRBD2 (5 bases each). Trimming stripped 0 bases from V and 0 bases from J, with 12 bases between. The CDR3 loop spans 16 amino acids. Germline V gene sequence: CDR1 DFQATT, CDR2 SNEGSKA (reference sequence). The CDR3 loop is CSARDPGQSSYNEQFF. CDR3 nucleotides: TGCAGTGCTAGAGACCCGGGGCAGAGCTCCTACAATGAGCAGTTCTTC.

Points on this clonotype: An end of the junction differs from the germline gene, which may be a read error. This chain's CDR3 is CASSAGGANEKPFF. CDR3 DNA: TGTGCCAGCAGTGCAGGGGGAGCTAATGAAAAACCGTTTTTT. The chain couples TRBV25-1 to TRBJ1-4; 7 bases match TRBD1. Germline V gives CDR1 MGHDK, CDR2 SYGVNS. The CDR3 is 14 amino acids.

This clonotype was seen repeatedly, ten times or more. The CDR3 protein is CASSLIGSSYNEQFF. CDR3 sequence (DNA): TGTGCCAGCAGCTTGATAGGGTCTTCCTACAATGAGCAGTTCTTC. This chain uses TRBV2 with TRBJ2-1; D unresolved. The ends were cut back, 6 bases at V and 1 base at J, with 13 bases in the middle. This CDR3 spans 15 amino acids. Germline V gene sequence: CDR1 SNHLY, CDR2 FYNNEI.

This clonotype appeared many times. The CDR3 loop reads CASSLQGGGHREQFF. The CDR3 bases are TGCGCCAGCAGCCTCCAGGGGGGGGGCCATAGAGAGCAGTTCTTC. J is TRBJ2-1 and V is TRBV4-1; the D gene could be TRBD1 or TRBD2 (7 bases each). CDR3 length equals 15 residues. In germline, CDR1 is MGHRA, CDR2 YSYEKL. Trimming left V 4 bases short and J 10 bases short, with 20 bases between.